The entry below gives a single T cell receptor (beta chain) sequence along with its context. The antigen is undetermined. The data are from a study of somatic mutations in cytotoxic T cells in rheumatoid arthritis. General study results and limits: There were 8 of 65 patients in whom the largest CD8+ clone exceeded 20% of CD8+ cells. The identity of the antigens targeted by the expanded CD8+ clones remained unknown.

The germline V and J ends were trimmed by 5 bases and 6 bases, with 5 bases remaining between them. This CDR3 has 11 amino acids. Germline V CDR1 and CDR2: MGHDK, SYGVNS. Per the authors' pipeline: Seldom did patient CD8+ clones exceeding 1% match published virus-specific TCRB sequences. Assay: immunoSEQ multiplex PCR; the TCRdb copy retains only in-frame clones and omits some. That table supplies the V and J calls and clone size; D and trimming were determined from the DNA. The sample consists of some 17,000 clones, over 60% of them appearing once. The source is an adult with rheumatoid arthritis. Sequenced sample: CD8+ T cells sorted from blood. The chain joins TRBV25-1 to TRBJ2-1, with D unclear. The CDR3, as DNA: TGTGCCAGCAGTTTCTCCAATGAGCAGTTCTTC. Translation: CASSFSNEQFF.